The 29 T cell receptor beta chains in this list originate from one sample, sequenced in a study of CD8+ T cells in alopecia areata. Sample treatment: oral pan-JAK inhibitor, 5-10 mg twice daily. RNA was isolated and reverse transcribed to cDNA, the sequencing template. TCRdb keeps only in-frame clones here, not all; method: immunoSEQ multiplex PCR. The sample lists some 180,000 clones; about 53% were seen once. The sample here was CD8+ T cells sorted from blood, taken at week 24, from a patient treated with tofacitinib. Receptors were obtained from a human donor with alopecia areata.

The genes are TRBV2 and TRBJ1-4; no firm D call. From germline, CDR1 is SNHLY and CDR2 FYNNEI. The V end lost 10 bases, the J end lost 5 bases, and 23 bases lay between the germline ends. This CDR3 has 16 residues. This CDR3 is CATDASRAQDNEKLFF. CDR3 sequence (DNA): TGTGCCACCGATGCAAGCCGGGCCCAGGACAATGAAAAACTGTTTTTT.

The rearrangement joins TRBV25-1 to TRBJ1-1; D not resolved. Germline V gives CDR1 MGHDK, CDR2 SYGVNS. The CDR3 runs to 11 residues. The V end lost 6 bases, the J end lost 7 bases, and 9 bases lay between the germline ends. DNA for the CDR3: TGTGCCAGCAGGGAGGTGGATGAAGCTTTCTTT. It encodes CASREVDEAFF.

The chain links TRBV7-9 to TRBJ1-1; TRBD1 matches 9 bases. From germline, CDR1 is SEHNR and CDR2 FQNEAQ (reference sequence). The CDR3 totals 14 residues. V trimming: 5 bases; J trimming: 5 bases; junction bases outside the gene matches: 6. CDR3 amino acids: CASSQGQGLTEAFF. CDR3 in DNA: TGTGCCAGCAGCCAGGGACAGGGCTTGACTGAAGCTTTCTTT.

The gene calls are TRBV4-3 and TRBJ2-7; possibly TRBD2 for D (6 bases). Trimming stripped 4 bases from V and 3 bases from J, with 13 bases between. The CDR3 consists of 14 residues. Germline-derived CDR1 and CDR2 are LGHNA and YSLEER. The CDR3, as DNA: TGCGCCAGCAGCCCGGGGACGCGGGACTACGAGCAGTACTTC. Protein product: CASSPGTRDYEQYF.

V and J are TRBV7-9 and TRBJ1-2; D remains unclear. Trimming stripped 1 base from V and 4 bases from J, with 7 bases between. Germline lookup yields CDR1 SEHNR and CDR2 FQNEAQ (reference sequence). The CDR3 contains 13 residues. The CDR3 protein is CASSLGESYGYTF. The CDR3 DNA reads TGTGCCAGCAGCTTAGGTGAAAGCTATGGCTACACCTTC.

The J gene is TRBJ2-7, the V gene TRBV30, with 9 bases aligning to TRBD1. CDR1 is GTSNPN and CDR2 is SVGIG in the germline V gene (reference sequence). There are 14 residues in the CDR3. The junction had 5 bases not matched to a gene; V was cut back by 1 base and J by 4 bases. This CDR3 reads CAWSGTGARYEQYF. The CDR3 DNA reads as TGTGCCTGGAGTGGGACAGGGGCGCGGTACGAGCAGTACTTC.

The rearrangement links TRBV27 to TRBJ1-1; no clear D. Per germline, CDR1 MNHEY and CDR2 SMNVEV (reference sequence). This CDR3 comprises 14 residues. With 3 bases removed from V and 1 base from J, the gap between germline ends came to 9 bases. This CDR3 reads CASSLGSANTEAFF. CDR3 nucleotide sequence: TGTGCCAGCAGTTTGGGTAGTGCGAACACTGAAGCTTTCTTT.

V gene TRBV9 combines with J gene TRBJ2-5; D not certain. The CDR3 is 11 residues long. Germline V gene data show CDR1 as SGDLS and CDR2 as YYNGEE. The V and J ends lost 3 bases and 4 bases respectively, with 4 bases between them. The CDR3 sequence is CASSGGETQYF. The CDR3 DNA follows: TGTGCCAGCAGCGGGGGAGAGACCCAGTACTTC. The full variable domain, with the rest looked up from reference TRBV9 and TRBJ2-5, is DSGVTQTPKHLITATGQRVTLRCSPRSGDLSVYWYQQSLDQGLQFLIQYYNGEERAKGNILERFSAQQFPDLHSELNLSSLELGDSALYFCASSGGETQYFGPGTRLLVL.

In DNA form, the CDR3 reads TGTGCCAGCAGACCCCTTGCGGGGGGAAACGAGCAGTACTTC. The encoded protein is CASRPLAGGNEQYF. The chain joins TRBV7-2 to TRBJ2-7, with 8 bases that match TRBD2. This CDR3 spans 14 amino acids. V trimming: 6 bases; J trimming: 5 bases; junction bases outside the gene matches: 9. In germline, CDR1 is SGHTA, CDR2 FQGNSA.

V gene TRBV4-3 combines with J gene TRBJ1-1; a possible D gene is TRBD1 (5 bases). Trimming stripped 0 bases from V and 3 bases from J, with 11 bases between. This CDR3 has 15 amino acids. Germline lookup yields CDR1 LGHNA and CDR2 YSLEER. The CDR3 DNA reads TGCGCCAGCAGCCAAGATATCAGGGCGGACACTGAAGCTTTCTTT. Protein: CASSQDIRADTEAFF.

The chain couples TRBV7-9 to TRBJ1-2; 7 nucleotides agree with TRBD1. The CDR3 loop spans 14 amino acids. The V gene end was trimmed by 5 bases and the J gene end by 6 bases; junction bases not matched to a gene: 9. CDR1 and CDR2 (germline): SEHNR, FQNEAQ (reference sequence). DNA for the CDR3: TGTGCCAGCAGCACCCCAGGGGGGACCCATGGCTACACCTTC. This sequence encodes CASSTPGGTHGYTF. The whole variable domain, filled in from reference TRBV7-9 and TRBJ1-2, reads DTGVSQNPRHKITKRGQNVTFRCDPISEHNRLYWYRQTLGQGPEFLTYFQNEAQLEKSRLLSDRFSAERPKGSFSTLEIQRTEQGDSAMYLCASSTPGGTHGYTFGSGTRLTVV.

The V gene is TRBV19, the J gene TRBJ1-2; no firm D call. The ends were cut back, 3 bases at V and 8 bases at J, with 16 bases in the middle. Germline V lookup: CDR1 LNHDA, CDR2 SQIVND (reference sequence). The CDR3 length is 14 residues. The CDR3 sequence is CASSISEGLGGYTF. CDR3 DNA: TGTGCCAGTAGTATTTCGGAAGGACTAGGCGGCTACACCTTC. Full variable domain (outside the CDR3, taken from reference TRBV19 and TRBJ1-2): DGGITQSPKYLFRKEGQNVTLSCEQNLNHDAMYWYRQDPGQGLRLIYYSQIVNDFQKGDIAEGYSVSREKKESFPLTVTSAQKNPTAFYLCASSISEGLGGYTFGSGTRLTVV.

This clone was seen only a few times. V gene TRBV29-1 combines with J gene TRBJ2-3, with TRBD1 identical over 9 bases. With 4 bases clipped from V and 8 bases from J, the junction kept 16 bases outside the gene matches. This CDR3 is 16 amino acids long. Germline-derived CDR1 and CDR2 are SQVTM and ANQGSEA. In nucleotides, the CDR3 is TGCAGCGTTGTGCGCCGGGACAGGGTTGATTGGGTTACGCAGTATTTT. It specifies CSVVRRDRVDWVTQYF.

V and J are TRBV6-5 and TRBJ1-1, with 8 bases identical to TRBD1. Germline V gene lookup returns CDR1 MNHEY and CDR2 SVGAGI. This CDR3 spans 16 amino acids. V dropped 0 bases and J dropped 1; count of bases not matched to a gene: 4. CDR3 sequence: CASSYSLGTGNTEAFF. Written as DNA, the CDR3 is TGTGCCAGCAGTTACTCCCTCGGGACAGGGAACACTGAAGCTTTCTTT.

This clone was seen a few times. V and J are TRBV15 and TRBJ2-7; 9 nucleotides agree with TRBD1. With 3 bases clipped from V and 5 bases from J, the junction kept 2 bases outside the gene matches. CDR3 length: 13 residues. The V gene's germline CDR1 is LNHNV and CDR2 YYDKDF (reference sequence). The DNA for the CDR3 is TGTGCCACCAGCAGGGGACAGGGAAACGAGCAGTACTTC. Its protein product is CATSRGQGNEQYF.

In its sample, this clone was seen a few times. The rearrangement links TRBV12-5 to TRBJ1-6; D possibly corresponds to TRBD1 (5 bases). V lost 7 bases and J 11 bases, leaving 15 bases between the germline ends. Germline V gene data show CDR1 as LGHNT and CDR2 as FRNRAP. The CDR3 runs 13 residues. CDR3 residues: CASVRGSGAPLHF. CDR3 bases: TGTGCTAGTGTCCGGGGGTCGGGGGCACCCCTCCACTTT. Full variable domain (rest looked up from reference TRBV12-5 and TRBJ1-6): DARVTQTPRHKVTEMGQEVTMRCQPILGHNTVFWYRQTMMQGLELLAYFRNRAPLDDSGMPKDRFSAEMPDATLATLKIQPSEPRDSAVYFCASVRGSGAPLHFGNGTRLTVT.

This chain uses TRBV29-1 with TRBJ1-2, with a possible D match to TRBD1 (6 bases). V lost 4 bases and J 4 bases, leaving 13 bases between the germline ends. Germline CDR1 reads SQVTM; CDR2 reads ANQGSEA. This CDR3 is 13 amino acids long. CDR3 DNA: TGCAGCGTTGGGGTGACAGGCACCTATGGCTACACCTTC. Encoded protein: CSVGVTGTYGYTF.

This clone has just one count. Distinct nucleotide sequences in the sample also encode this CDR3. The rearrangement joins TRBV30 to TRBJ2-7, with TRBD1 matching over 9 bases. V shed 3 bases and J 1 base; nucleotides not matched to a gene: 4. Germline values: CDR1 GTSNPN, CDR2 SVGIG (reference sequence). CDR3 length: 14 amino acids. The CDR3 sequence: CAWSPGQGSYEQYF. The CDR3 DNA reads TGTGCCTGGAGCCCGGGACAGGGATCCTACGAGCAGTACTTC.

This chain links TRBV30 with TRBJ2-4, with 8 bases that match TRBD1. The CDR3 covers 15 residues. The trim removed 4 bases at V and 0 bases at J, leaving 5 bases unmatched. Looked up from germline, CDR1 is GTSNPN and CDR2 is SVGIG (reference sequence). In nucleotides, the CDR3 is TGTGCCTGGAAACAGGGGGTTAGAGCCAAAAACATTCAGTACTTC. Its protein is CAWKQGVRAKNIQYF.

This chain joins TRBV4-1 and TRBJ2-7; D gene ambiguous. CDR1 is MGHRA and CDR2 is YSYEKL in the germline V gene. CDR3 length: 14 amino acids. The germline V and J ends were trimmed by 4 bases and 2 bases, with 12 bases remaining between them. This CDR3 reads CASSPPSRAYEQYF. The CDR3 nucleotides are TGCGCCAGCAGCCCCCCCTCCCGGGCCTACGAGCAGTACTTC.

The rearrangement links TRBV9 to TRBJ2-2, with D possibly called TRBD1 or TRBD2 (5 bases each). The length of the CDR3 is 18 residues. The germline V and J ends were trimmed by 3 bases and 5 bases, with 23 bases remaining between them. Germline CDR1 and CDR2: SGDLS and YYNGEE. This CDR3 reads CASSGRPGRLEITGELFF. The DNA for the CDR3 is TGTGCCAGCAGCGGCCGACCGGGACGATTAGAGATTACCGGGGAGCTGTTTTTT.

The gene calls are TRBV5-1 and TRBJ1-2; unclear D gene. The CDR3 spans 13 residues. Germline CDR1 reads SGHRS; CDR2 reads YFSETQ. V dropped 4 bases and J dropped 8 bases, with 15 bases sitting between them. The CDR3 DNA reads as TGCGCCAGCAGCCAGACGGAAGGTCCGGGCTACACCTTC. It encodes CASSQTEGPGYTF.

The rearrangement links TRBV9 to TRBJ1-5, with D possibly TRBD1 on 6 matching bases. Trimming stripped 3 bases from V and 3 bases from J, with 16 bases between. The CDR3 extends over 16 amino acids. Per the germline V gene, CDR1 is SGDLS and CDR2 is YYNGEE. This CDR3 is CASSAEGDWDNQPQHF. CDR3 DNA: TGTGCCAGCAGCGCCGAGGGGGATTGGGACAATCAGCCCCAGCATTTT.

The rearrangement joins TRBV30 to TRBJ1-1, with D hard to call. Trimming cost V 0 bases and J 8 bases, with 7 bases left between them. CDR1 is GTSNPN, CDR2 SVGIG, per germline (reference sequence). This CDR3 is built from 11 residues. CDR3 coding DNA: TGTGCCTGGAGTGTTGGACCAGAAGCTTTCTTT. This translates into CAWSVGPEAFF.

V is TRBV19 and J is TRBJ1-2; D unclear. V lost 8 bases and J 4 bases, leaving 14 bases between the germline ends. There are 13 residues in the CDR3. Germline V CDR1 and CDR2: LNHDA, SQIVND (reference sequence). Written as DNA, the CDR3 is TGTGCCAGTGCCTTGACACAGTTCTATGGCTACACCTTC. This encodes CASALTQFYGYTF.

This clone was observed a few times. The chain combines TRBV7-9 with TRBJ1-1; D unclear. The V gene's germline CDR1 is SEHNR and CDR2 FQNEAQ (reference sequence). V shed 6 bases and J shed 4 bases, with 12 bases lying between them. This CDR3 comprises 13 residues. The DNA of the CDR3 is TGTGCCAGCAGGGACCGGGTGGGCACTGAAGCTTTCTTT. Translated, it gives CASRDRVGTEAFF.

V usage is TRBV6-5 and J usage is TRBJ2-2; D is undetermined. The CDR3 is 14 residues long. The germline V gene encodes CDR1 MNHEY and CDR2 SVGAGI. Trimming shortened V by 2 bases and J by 4 bases, and 8 bases separated the two germline ends. The CDR3 sequence: CASSYNDGTGELFF. CDR3 bases: TGTGCCAGCAGTTACAACGACGGCACCGGGGAGCTGTTTTTT.

This sequence joins TRBV9 and TRBJ2-1; D is uncertain. CDR3 length: 13 amino acids. Trimming removed 0 bases from V and 5 bases from J, with 6 bases in between. The V gene's germline CDR1 is SGDLS and CDR2 YYNGEE. The CDR3 protein is CASSVGLDNEQFF. The CDR3, as DNA: TGTGCCAGCAGCGTAGGGCTGGACAATGAGCAGTTCTTC.

The gene calls are TRBV7-8 and TRBJ2-1, with unresolved D. The length of the CDR3 is 14 residues. Between the trimmed V and J ends, which lost 4 bases and 6 bases, there was a span of 13 bases. Germline V gives CDR1 SGHVS, CDR2 FQNEAQ. CDR3 amino acids: CASSSPGEVNEQFF. DNA for the CDR3: TGTGCCAGCAGCTCCCCAGGCGAGGTCAATGAGCAGTTCTTC.